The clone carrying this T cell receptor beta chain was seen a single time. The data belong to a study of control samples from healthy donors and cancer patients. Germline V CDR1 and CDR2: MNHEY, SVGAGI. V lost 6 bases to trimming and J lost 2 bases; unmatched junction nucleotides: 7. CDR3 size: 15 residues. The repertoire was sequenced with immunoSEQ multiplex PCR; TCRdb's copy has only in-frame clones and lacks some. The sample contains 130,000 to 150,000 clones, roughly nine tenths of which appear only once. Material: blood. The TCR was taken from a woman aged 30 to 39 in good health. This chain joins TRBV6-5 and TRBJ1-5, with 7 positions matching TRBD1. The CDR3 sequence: CASSTDRVGNQPQHF. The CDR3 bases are TGTGCCAGCAGCACAGACAGGGTCGGCAATCAGCCCCAGCATTTT.